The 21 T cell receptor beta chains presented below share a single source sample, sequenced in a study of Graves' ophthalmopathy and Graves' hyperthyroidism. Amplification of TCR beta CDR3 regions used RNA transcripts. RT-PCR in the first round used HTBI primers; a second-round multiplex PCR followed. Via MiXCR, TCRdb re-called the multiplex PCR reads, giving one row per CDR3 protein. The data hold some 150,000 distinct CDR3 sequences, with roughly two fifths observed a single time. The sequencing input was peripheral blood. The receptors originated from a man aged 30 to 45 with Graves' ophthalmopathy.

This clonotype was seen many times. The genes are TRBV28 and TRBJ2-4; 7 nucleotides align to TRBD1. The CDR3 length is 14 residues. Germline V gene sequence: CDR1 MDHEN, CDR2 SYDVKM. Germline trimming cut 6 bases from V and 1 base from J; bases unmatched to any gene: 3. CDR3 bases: TGTGCCAGCAGAAAACAGGGGGCCAAAAACATTCAGTACTTC. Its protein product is CASRKQGAKNIQYF.

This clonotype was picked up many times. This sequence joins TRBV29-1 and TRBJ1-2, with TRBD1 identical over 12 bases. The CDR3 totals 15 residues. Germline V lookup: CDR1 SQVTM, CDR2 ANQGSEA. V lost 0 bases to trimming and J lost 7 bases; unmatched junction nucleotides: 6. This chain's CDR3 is CSVEDWDRGRSGYTF. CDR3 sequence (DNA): TGCAGCGTTGAAGATTGGGACAGGGGGCGGAGTGGCTACACCTTC.

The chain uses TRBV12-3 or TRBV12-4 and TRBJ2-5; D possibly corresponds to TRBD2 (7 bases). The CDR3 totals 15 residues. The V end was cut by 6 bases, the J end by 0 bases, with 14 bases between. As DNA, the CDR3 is TGTGCCAGCAGAGGAGGGAGGGGGTACCAAGAGACCCAGTACTTC. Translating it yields CASRGGRGYQETQYF.

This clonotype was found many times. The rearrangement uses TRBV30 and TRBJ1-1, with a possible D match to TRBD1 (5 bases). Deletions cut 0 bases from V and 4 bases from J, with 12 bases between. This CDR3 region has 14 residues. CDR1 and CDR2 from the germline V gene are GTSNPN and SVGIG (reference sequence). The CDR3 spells CAWSVGAGTTEAFF. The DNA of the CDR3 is TGTGCCTGGAGTGTTGGAGCGGGGACCACTGAAGCTTTCTTT.

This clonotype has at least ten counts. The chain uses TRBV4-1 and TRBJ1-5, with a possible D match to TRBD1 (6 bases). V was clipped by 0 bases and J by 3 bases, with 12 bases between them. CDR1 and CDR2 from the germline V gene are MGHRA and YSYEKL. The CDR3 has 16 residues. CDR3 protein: CASSQDGRDNNQPQHF. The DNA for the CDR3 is TGCGCCAGCAGCCAAGATGGCCGGGACAACAATCAGCCCCAGCATTTT.

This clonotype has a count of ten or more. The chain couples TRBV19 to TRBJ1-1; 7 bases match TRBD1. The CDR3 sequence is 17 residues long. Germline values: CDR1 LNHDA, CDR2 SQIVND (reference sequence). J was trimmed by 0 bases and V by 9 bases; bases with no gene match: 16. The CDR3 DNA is TGTGCCAGCCAATCTAAGGGACAGTTTCACATGAACACTGAAGCTTTCTTT. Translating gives CASQSKGQFHMNTEAFF.

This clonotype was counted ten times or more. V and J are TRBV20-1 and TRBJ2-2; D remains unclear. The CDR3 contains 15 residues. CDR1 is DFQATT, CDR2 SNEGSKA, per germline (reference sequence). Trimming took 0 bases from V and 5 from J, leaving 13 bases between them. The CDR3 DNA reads TGCAGTGCTAGAGATGGTGCCTCGCCAACCGGGGAGCTGTTTTTT. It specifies CSARDGASPTGELFF.

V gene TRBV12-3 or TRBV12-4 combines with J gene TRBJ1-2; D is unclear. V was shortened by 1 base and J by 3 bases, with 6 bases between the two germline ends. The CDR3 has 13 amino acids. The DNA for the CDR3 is TGTGCCAGCAGTTTAGGACCGGACTATGGCTACACCTTC. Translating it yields CASSLGPDYGYTF.

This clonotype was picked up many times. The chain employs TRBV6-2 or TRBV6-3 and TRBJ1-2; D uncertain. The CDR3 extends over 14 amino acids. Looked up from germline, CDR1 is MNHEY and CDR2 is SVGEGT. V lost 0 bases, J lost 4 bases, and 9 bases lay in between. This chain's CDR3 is CASSYSTRIYGYTF. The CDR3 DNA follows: TGTGCCAGCAGTTACTCTACCAGAATCTATGGCTACACCTTC.

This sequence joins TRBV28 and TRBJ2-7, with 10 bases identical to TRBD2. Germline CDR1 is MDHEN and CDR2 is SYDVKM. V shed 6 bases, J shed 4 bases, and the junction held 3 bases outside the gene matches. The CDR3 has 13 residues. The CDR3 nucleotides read TGTGCCAGCAGAGCGGGAGGGGTTTACGAGCAGTACTTC. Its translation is CASRAGGVYEQYF.

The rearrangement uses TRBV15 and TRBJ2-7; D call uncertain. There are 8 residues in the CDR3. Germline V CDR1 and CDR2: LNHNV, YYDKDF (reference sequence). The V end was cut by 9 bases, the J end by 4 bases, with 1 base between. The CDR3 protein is CATYEQYF. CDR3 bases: TGTGCCACTTACGAGCAGTACTTC.

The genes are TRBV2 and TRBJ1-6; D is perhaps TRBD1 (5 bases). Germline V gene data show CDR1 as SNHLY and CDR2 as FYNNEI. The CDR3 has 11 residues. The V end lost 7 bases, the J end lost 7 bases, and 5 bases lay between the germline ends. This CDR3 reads CASTGNSPLHF. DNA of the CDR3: TGTGCCAGCACAGGGAATTCACCCCTCCACTTT.

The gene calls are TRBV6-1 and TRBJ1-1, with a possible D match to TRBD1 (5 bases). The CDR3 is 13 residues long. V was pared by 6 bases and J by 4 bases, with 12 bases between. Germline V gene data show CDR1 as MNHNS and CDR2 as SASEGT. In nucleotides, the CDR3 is TGTGCCAGCAGGTCCTACAGGAGCACTGAAGCTTTCTTT. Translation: CASRSYRSTEAFF.

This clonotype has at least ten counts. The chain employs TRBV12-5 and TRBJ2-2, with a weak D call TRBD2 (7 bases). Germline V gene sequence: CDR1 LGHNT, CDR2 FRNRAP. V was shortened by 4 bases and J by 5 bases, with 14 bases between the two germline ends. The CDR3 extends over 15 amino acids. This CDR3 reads CASGSGAGATGELFF. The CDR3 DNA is TGTGCTAGTGGTTCGGGGGCGGGAGCAACCGGGGAGCTGTTTTTT.

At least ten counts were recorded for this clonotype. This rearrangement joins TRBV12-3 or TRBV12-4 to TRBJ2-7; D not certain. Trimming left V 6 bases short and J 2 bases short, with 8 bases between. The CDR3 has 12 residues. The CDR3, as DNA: TGTGCCAGCAGCCAGAAAACCTACGAGCAGTACTTC. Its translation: CASSQKTYEQYF.

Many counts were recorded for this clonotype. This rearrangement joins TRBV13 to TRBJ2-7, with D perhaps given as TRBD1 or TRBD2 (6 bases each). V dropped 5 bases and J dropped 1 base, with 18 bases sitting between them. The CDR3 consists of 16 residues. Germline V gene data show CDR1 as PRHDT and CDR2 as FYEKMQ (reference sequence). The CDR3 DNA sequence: TGTGCCAGCAGCCCCCTCCGGGGGCAAACATCCTACGAGCAGTACTTC. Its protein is CASSPLRGQTSYEQYF.

CDR3 nucleotide sequence: TGTGCCAGCAGTTCCCCTCACAGGACGAACTATGGCTACACCTTC. It codes for CASSSPHRTNYGYTF. J is TRBJ1-2 and V is TRBV28; a weak D match, TRBD1 (5 bases). Trimming took 4 bases from V and 2 from J, leaving 14 bases between them. CDR3 length: 15 residues. The germline V gene has CDR1 MDHEN and CDR2 SYDVKM.

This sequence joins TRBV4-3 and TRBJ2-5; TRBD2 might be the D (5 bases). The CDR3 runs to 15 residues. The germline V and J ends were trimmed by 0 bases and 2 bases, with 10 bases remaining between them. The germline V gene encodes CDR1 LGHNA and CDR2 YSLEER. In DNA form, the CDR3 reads TGCGCCAGCAGCCAAGAGTTGTCGGGACAAGAGACCCAGTACTTC. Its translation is CASSQELSGQETQYF.

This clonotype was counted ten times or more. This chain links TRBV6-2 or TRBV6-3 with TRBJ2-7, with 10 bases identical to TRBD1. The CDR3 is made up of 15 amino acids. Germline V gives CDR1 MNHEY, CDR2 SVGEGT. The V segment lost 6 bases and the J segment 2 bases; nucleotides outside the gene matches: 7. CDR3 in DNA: TGTGCCAGCAGCTCGGGACAGGGGATTACCTACGAGCAGTACTTC. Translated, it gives CASSSGQGITYEQYF.

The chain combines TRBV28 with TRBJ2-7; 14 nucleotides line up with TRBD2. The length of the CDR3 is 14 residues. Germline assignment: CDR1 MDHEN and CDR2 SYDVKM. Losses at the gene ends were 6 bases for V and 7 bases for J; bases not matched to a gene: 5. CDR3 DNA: TGTGCCAGCAGCGAGACTAGCGGGAGGGCTGAGCAGTACTTC. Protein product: CASSETSGRAEQYF.

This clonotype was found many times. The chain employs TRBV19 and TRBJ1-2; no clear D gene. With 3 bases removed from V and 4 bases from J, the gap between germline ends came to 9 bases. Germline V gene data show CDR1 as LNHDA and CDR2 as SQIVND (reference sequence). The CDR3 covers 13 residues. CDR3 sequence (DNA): TGTGCCAGTAGTATTGGCAGGCTCTATGGCTACACCTTC. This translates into CASSIGRLYGYTF.